One sample yielded the 18 T cell receptor beta chains listed below, sequenced in a study of blood T cell repertoires in COVID-19. Assay used: immunoSEQ multiplex PCR; TCRdb lists only in-frame clones, some missing. The sample holds 250,000 or so clones; around four fifths are singletons and the top ten take around 2%. The sample taken for sequencing was peripheral blood. These receptors came from a man younger than 40 who had recovered from COVID-19.

Within the sample, this clone is medium-sized. This sample also contains other DNA sequences that code for the same CDR3. The V call is TRBV19, the J call TRBJ2-1; maybe TRBD2 (6 bases). CDR1 is LNHDA and CDR2 is SQIVND in the germline V gene (reference sequence). The CDR3 totals 14 residues. V was pared by 5 bases and J by 3 bases, with 11 bases between. The CDR3 DNA sequence: TGTGCCAGTAGTCTGGGCGGGGACTACAATGAGCAGTTCTTC. Translating gives CASSLGGDYNEQFF.

V gene TRBV10-3 combines with J gene TRBJ1-1; D gene unclear. The V gene's germline CDR1 is ENHRY and CDR2 SYGVKD. The CDR3 has 12 amino acids. Trimming stripped 8 bases from V and 1 base from J, with 8 bases between. This chain's CDR3 is CAIGRENTEAFF. Here the CDR3 DNA reads TGTGCCATCGGACGGGAGAACACTGAAGCTTTCTTT.

V usage is TRBV5-1 and J usage is TRBJ1-2, with 8 bases fitting TRBD1. Germline lookup yields CDR1 SGHRS and CDR2 YFSETQ. J was trimmed by 6 bases and V by 2 bases; bases with no gene match: 6. CDR3 length: 14 amino acids. The CDR3 bases are TGCGCCAGCAGCTTCGACAGGGGTTGGGATGGCTACACCTTC. The encoded protein is CASSFDRGWDGYTF. The full variable domain, with the rest looked up from reference TRBV5-1 and TRBJ1-2, is KAGVTQTPRYLIKTRGQQVTLSCSPISGHRSVSWYQQTPGQGLQFLFEYFSETQRNKGNFPGRFSGRQFSNSRSEMNVSTLELGDSALYLCASSFDRGWDGYTFGSGTRLTVV.

This chain links TRBV11-2 with TRBJ1-2; TRBD1 is a possible D gene (6 bases). In germline, CDR1 is SGHAT, CDR2 FQNNGV. Trimming stripped 8 bases from V and 3 bases from J, with 13 bases between. CDR3 length: 13 amino acids. As DNA, the CDR3 is TGTGCCAGCCGGGGGGAGGGGGACTATGGCTACACCTTC. Amino acid sequence: CASRGEGDYGYTF.

J is TRBJ2-1 and V is TRBV3-1 (or the pseudogene TRBV3-2); 11 bases line up with TRBD2. This CDR3 region has 16 residues. Germline lookup yields CDR1 LGHDT and CDR2 YNNKEL (reference sequence). V dropped 1 base and J dropped 9; count of bases not matched to a gene: 8. The CDR3 reads CASSQGLAGGGGEQFF. The CDR3 bases are TGTGCCAGCAGCCAAGGTCTAGCGGGGGGCGGAGGTGAGCAGTTCTTC.

There are a few counts of this clone. This chain uses TRBV11-2 with TRBJ2-1, with TRBD2 as a possible D gene (5 bases). Germline V gives CDR1 SGHAT, CDR2 FQNNGV. This CDR3 spans 12 amino acids. V lost 7 bases, J lost 3 bases, and 7 bases lay in between. CDR3 sequence (DNA): TGTGCCAGCATGAGCGGCTACAATGAGCAGTTCTTC. This encodes CASMSGYNEQFF.

This clone was seen just once. The V and J genes are TRBV5-8 and TRBJ2-2, with D maybe TRBD1 (5 bases). From germline, CDR1 is SGHTS and CDR2 YDEGEE. The CDR3 loop spans 17 amino acids. V shed 3 bases and J shed 0 bases, with 15 bases lying between them. In DNA, the CDR3 is TGTGCCAGCAGCTGGGAAAAAGACAGCTCGAACACCGGGGAGCTGTTTTTT. It translates to CASSWEKDSSNTGELFF. The variable domain in full, with the rest retrieved from reference TRBV5-8 and TRBJ2-2, is EAGVTQSPTHLIKTRGQQATLRCSPISGHTSVYWYQQALGLGLQFLLWYDEGEERNRGNFPPRFSGRQFPNYSSELNVNALELEDSALYLCASSWEKDSSNTGELFFGEGSRLTVL.

The DNA of the CDR3 is TGTGCCAGCGCACAGGGACAGCCACAACCGGATGCTTTCTTT. Translation gives CASAQGQPQPDAFF. This chain connects TRBV2 to TRBJ1-1, with TRBD1 matching 7 bases. This CDR3 has 14 amino acids. V trimming: 8 bases; J trimming: 11 bases; junction bases outside the gene matches: 17. Per germline, CDR1 SNHLY and CDR2 FYNNEI.

The chain couples TRBV12-3 or TRBV12-4 to TRBJ1-2; 7 positions agree with TRBD1. This CDR3 contains 13 residues. V lost 6 bases to trimming and J lost 4 bases; unmatched junction nucleotides: 5. CDR3 sequence (DNA): TGTGCCAGCAGCAACAGGGGCATCTATGGCTACACCTTC. It specifies CASSNRGIYGYTF.

The chain uses TRBV5-1 and TRBJ1-2; D remains unclear. CDR1 and CDR2 from the germline V gene are SGHRS and YFSETQ. V was shortened by 0 bases and J by 6 bases, with 12 bases between the two germline ends. The CDR3 has 14 amino acids. This CDR3 reads CASSLASQLDGYTF. CDR3 in DNA: TGCGCCAGCAGCTTGGCGTCTCAGTTGGATGGCTACACCTTC.

V is TRBV5-1 and J is TRBJ2-7; weak D call: TRBD1 (5 bases). V lost 4 bases and J lost 4, with 12 bases in between. This CDR3 is 13 amino acids long. Germline CDR1 is SGHRS and CDR2 is YFSETQ. The CDR3 sequence: CASSRSDTYEQYF. The CDR3 bases are TGCGCCAGCAGCCGGTCGGACACTTACGAGCAGTACTTC. The full variable domain, its missing parts supplied by reference TRBV5-1 and TRBJ2-7, is KAGVTQTPRYLIKTRGQQVTLSCSPISGHRSVSWYQQTPGQGLQFLFEYFSETQRNKGNFPGRFSGRQFSNSRSEMNVSTLELGDSALYLCASSRSDTYEQYFGPGTRLTVT.

The CDR3 spells CASSFQRGRGWDEQFF. CDR3 bases: TGTGCCAGCAGCTTTCAGCGGGGCCGGGGATGGGACGAGCAGTTCTTC. The chain has TRBV9 and TRBJ2-1; 7 bases are a match to TRBD2. Germline V lookup: CDR1 SGDLS, CDR2 YYNGEE. This CDR3 has 16 amino acids. Germline trimming cut 4 bases from V and 10 bases from J; bases unmatched to any gene: 17.

The chain combines TRBV6-1 with TRBJ2-3; D call uncertain. Germline V gene data show CDR1 as MNHNS and CDR2 as SASEGT. V was pared by 0 bases and J by 0 bases, with 4 bases between. CDR3 length: 14 amino acids. In DNA, the CDR3 is TGTGCCAGCAGTGAAGCCAGAAGCACAGATACGCAGTATTTT. Protein: CASSEARSTDTQYF.

This sequence joins TRBV12-5 and TRBJ1-3; D may be TRBD1 (5 bases). This CDR3 region has 17 residues. Germline lookup yields CDR1 LGHNT and CDR2 FRNRAP. V lost 0 bases, J lost 4 bases, and 16 bases lay in between. The CDR3 sequence is CASGLVTWGQGGNTIYF. In nucleotides, the CDR3 is TGTGCTAGTGGTTTGGTCACCTGGGGCCAGGGAGGAAACACCATATATTTT.

J is TRBJ2-1 and V is TRBV7-3, with 7 bases matching TRBD2. The CDR3 is 15 residues long. Germline CDR1 is SGHTA and CDR2 is FQGTGA. Trimming at V came to 2 bases and at J to 7 bases, leaving 8 bases not matched to a gene. In DNA form, the CDR3 reads TGTGCCAGCAGCTTACAACGGGGGGAATGGAATGAGCAGTTCTTC. Translated: CASSLQRGEWNEQFF.

The V gene is TRBV6-5, the J gene TRBJ2-7; 7 positions agree with TRBD2. Germline V gene data show CDR1 as MNHEY and CDR2 as SVGAGI. V was clipped by 5 bases and J by 7 bases; unmatched bases: 8. This CDR3 has 13 residues. This chain's CDR3 is CASSSRPAGEQYF. CDR3 DNA sequence: TGTGCCAGCAGTAGCCGGCCAGCGGGGGAGCAGTACTTC.

A few counts support this clone. This rearrangement joins TRBV7-3 to TRBJ2-3; no reliable D call. Trimming cost V 2 bases and J 4 bases, with 10 bases left between them. CDR1 and CDR2 (germline): SGHTA, FQGTGA. This CDR3 spans 14 amino acids. CDR3 sequence (DNA): TGTGCCAGCAGCTTATCGCCTAGTCCAGATACGCAGTATTTT. Translation: CASSLSPSPDTQYF. Variable domain in full (rest from reference TRBV7-3 and TRBJ2-3): GAGVSQTPSNKVTEKGKYVELRCDPISGHTALYWYRQSLGQGPEFLIYFQGTGAADDSGLPNDRFFAVRPEGSVSTLKIQRTERGDSAVYLCASSLSPSPDTQYFGPGTRLTVL.

The rearrangement links TRBV5-1 to TRBJ2-5; a weak D match, TRBD2 (5 bases). V was trimmed by 0 bases and J by 3 bases, leaving 9 bases between them. The CDR3 has 14 amino acids. Germline V gives CDR1 SGHRS, CDR2 YFSETQ. The CDR3 here is CASSLGGFKETQYF. CDR3 nucleotide sequence: TGCGCCAGCAGCTTGGGAGGGTTCAAAGAGACCCAGTACTTC.